This T cell receptor beta chain stems from a study of graft-versus-host responses after intestinal transplantation. Findings and caveats of the study: Some patients had graft-donor T cell macrochimerism, and their allografts showed high graft-versus-host to host-versus-graft clonal ratios.

In regard to this clone: What it binds is not known.

The protocol was immunoSEQ multiplex PCR, while the TCRdb copy is restricted to in-frame clones and leaves out a portion. Among under 100,000 clones, roughly 92% were seen once, and the ten largest hold roughly 0.36%. Sequenced here: unstimulated CD8+ T cells sorted from spleen or lymph node cells, sampled before transplant. This TCR was recovered from a human donor who was the organ donor for an intestinal transplant.

The CDR3 coding sequence is TGTGCCAGCAGCCAAATGGGGGACAGTACGCAGTATTTT. Encoded protein: CASSQMGDSTQYF. The rearrangement links TRBV5-4 to TRBJ2-3, with TRBD1 identical over 7 bases. V dropped 4 bases and J dropped 8; count of bases not matched to a gene: 7. CDR3 length equals 13 residues. CDR1 is SGHNT and CDR2 is YYREEE in the germline V gene (reference sequence).